Detailed here is one T cell receptor beta chain. Its antigen is currently unknown. This CDR3 is 16 amino acids long. Trimming at V came to 5 bases and at J to 5 bases, leaving 8 bases not matched to a gene. Germline CDR1 SGHNT, CDR2 YENEEA. The entry originates in a study of cytomegalovirus exposure and HLA in healthy donors. Findings and limits, study-wide: The investigators catalogued 164 TCR beta chains as cytomegalovirus-associated. Sequencing had likely introduced a cluster of highly shared sequence variants as an artifact.

The PCR was carried out with 60 Vbeta primers and 13 Jbeta primers. Original processing methods: About 11 million of the 60 million to 80 million unique TCR beta chains counted in a later analysis were shared. Data came from immunoSEQ multiplex PCR; TCRdb stores just in-frame clones and leaves some out. That table supplies the V and J calls and clone size; D and trimming were determined from the DNA. Found here are about 120,000 clones, roughly four fifths of them singletons; the top ten hold 1.5% to 2%. The receptor comes from a man aged 35 to 55 in good health and CMV-seronegative. This rearrangement joins TRBV11-3 to TRBJ2-1; TRBD2 matches at 11 bases. The sequenced sample was PBMCs. The DNA of the CDR3 is TGTGCCAGCAGCGCGCCAGGGACTAGCGGTAACAATGAGCAGTTCTTC. Translation gives CASSAPGTSGNNEQFF.